What follows are 13 T cell receptor beta chains derived from one specimen sequenced in a study of CD8 T cells in Susac syndrome. An amount of RNA that ranged from roughly 0.5 to 1 ug was reverse transcribed with random hexamers. From the immunoSEQ multiplex PCR reads, TCRdb called clonotypes with MiXCR, one entry per CDR3 protein. The repertoire holds approximately 270,000 distinct CDR3 sequences, with about 93% as singletons. The sequenced sample consisted of CD4+ T cells from PBMCs. These receptors were taken from a human donor with multiple sclerosis.

The rearrangement links TRBV19 to TRBJ2-2, with 16 nucleotides matching TRBD2. The CDR3 loop spans 18 amino acids. J lost 4 bases, V lost 6 bases, and 8 bases had no gene match. Germline V CDR1 and CDR2: LNHDA, SQIVND (reference sequence). CDR3 amino acids: CASRGAGTSGRATGELFF. Here the CDR3 DNA reads TGTGCCAGTAGGGGAGCCGGGACTAGCGGGAGGGCCACCGGGGAGCTGTTTTTT.

The V and J genes are TRBV20-1 and TRBJ1-5; D gene uncertain. The CDR3 length is 14 residues. The V gene's germline CDR1 is DFQATT and CDR2 SNEGSKA (reference sequence). V was trimmed by 1 base and J by 1 base, leaving 8 bases between them. The chain's CDR3 is CSARGQLSNQPQHF. CDR3 coding DNA: TGCAGTGCTAGAGGGCAATTGAGCAATCAGCCCCAGCATTTT.

This clonotype was seen a few times. The V gene is TRBV6-5, the J gene TRBJ2-5; tentatively, D is TRBD1 or TRBD2 (5 bases each). CDR3 length: 13 amino acids. Germline V gene sequence: CDR1 MNHEY, CDR2 SVGAGI. V lost 5 bases and J lost 2, with 9 bases in between. The CDR3 DNA follows: TGTGCCAGCAGTCTGGGGGTACAAGAGACCCAGTACTTC. Residues: CASSLGVQETQYF.

This clonotype has a single count. The V call is TRBV2, the J call TRBJ2-7; D is possibly TRBD2 (6 bases). This CDR3 comprises 14 residues. V was cut by 9 bases and J by 4 bases, with 19 bases left in between. Germline CDR1 is SNHLY and CDR2 is FYNNEI. CDR3 residues: CASPGDPKGYEQYV. The DNA for the CDR3 is TGTGCCAGTCCGGGAGACCCTAAGGGGTACGAGCAGTACGTC.

V is TRBV5-4 and J is TRBJ2-3; D unresolved. CDR1 SGHNT and CDR2 YYREEE come from the germline V gene (reference sequence). This CDR3 has 16 amino acids. The V and J ends lost 1 base and 0 bases respectively, with 12 bases between them. The chain's CDR3 is CASSLRVGISTDTQYF. As DNA, the CDR3 is TGTGCCAGCAGCTTGCGCGTAGGGATTAGCACAGATACGCAGTATTTT.

V and J are TRBV12-3 or TRBV12-4 and TRBJ2-7, with TRBD1 identical over 8 bases. This CDR3 comprises 14 residues. Trimming took 4 bases from V and 6 from J; bases not matched to a gene: 8. CDR3: CASSYQGAVREQYV. The DNA of the CDR3 is TGTGCCAGCAGTTACCAGGGGGCGGTTCGCGAGCAGTACGTC.

V usage is TRBV9 and J usage is TRBJ2-5, with D hard to call. The V gene lost 0 bases and the J gene lost 5 bases, with 11 bases spanning the gap. The CDR3 loop spans 14 amino acids. The V gene's germline CDR1 is SGDLS and CDR2 YYNGEE. CDR3 loop: CASSVAPGRETQYF. CDR3 coding DNA: TGTGCCAGCAGCGTAGCCCCCGGTCGGGAGACCCAGTACTTC.

V gene TRBV6-2 or TRBV6-3 combines with J gene TRBJ1-5; D call uncertain. The germline V gene has CDR1 MNHEY and CDR2 SVGEGT. The CDR3 covers 15 residues. V was clipped by 4 bases and J by 4 bases, with 14 bases between them. The DNA of the CDR3 is TGTGCCAGCAGTTGGTCAGCCCAACCAAATCAGCCCCAGCATTTT. This codes for CASSWSAQPNQPQHF.

The chain joins TRBV20-1 to TRBJ2-5; D uncertain. Trimming shortened V by 3 bases and J by 5 bases, and 4 bases separated the two germline ends. Germline V gene sequence: CDR1 DFQATT, CDR2 SNEGSKA (reference sequence). This CDR3 has 10 amino acids. CDR3 loop: CSASSETQYF. The DNA of the CDR3 is TGCAGTGCTAGTAGCGAGACCCAGTACTTC.

V and J are TRBV6-2 or TRBV6-3 and TRBJ2-4, with D hard to call. The V end was cut by 4 bases, the J end by 8 bases, with 21 bases between. The CDR3 is 16 residues long. Germline loops: CDR1 MNHEY, CDR2 SVGEGT. In nucleotides, the CDR3 is TGTGCCAGCAGTTCCATATTGACAAACCCCTGGGACATTCAGTACTTC. Its translation is CASSSILTNPWDIQYF.

In DNA, the CDR3 is TGTGCCAGCAGTAGGAGCGGGGGGGCGCATGAGCAGTTCTTC. It specifies CASSRSGGAHEQFF. The chain employs TRBV25-1 and TRBJ2-1; 10 nucleotides align to TRBD2. The V and J ends lost 5 bases and 8 bases, in that order; junction bases with no gene match: 6. This CDR3 spans 14 amino acids. Germline CDR1 reads MGHDK; CDR2 reads SYGVNS.

The chain recombines TRBV20-1 with TRBJ1-1; no clear D gene. The germline V gene has CDR1 DFQATT and CDR2 SNEGSKA (reference sequence). This CDR3 comprises 12 residues. The V gene lost 6 bases and the J gene lost 3 bases, with 11 bases spanning the gap. The chain's CDR3 is CSARTLDTEAFF. CDR3 nucleotide sequence: TGCAGTGCGCGGACTTTGGACACTGAAGCTTTCTTT.

The V gene is TRBV5-6, the J gene TRBJ2-7; 9 bases line up with TRBD2. Germline loops: CDR1 SGHDT, CDR2 YYEEEE. The CDR3 is 14 amino acids. V lost 2 bases to trimming and J lost 2 bases; unmatched junction nucleotides: 2. Here the CDR3 DNA reads TGTGCCAGCAGCTTCGCGGGGGGGCCCTACGAGCAGTACTTC. Amino acid sequence: CASSFAGGPYEQYF.